This TCR beta chain stems from a study of T cells after yellow fever vaccination (dated by TCRdb to between 2018 and 2021). Some background on the complete study: The SMART-Seq v4 Ultra Low Input RNA kit was used to prepare libraries from fractions with low cell numbers. Bulk TCR alpha and beta repertoires were sequenced longitudinally to track T-cell clones before and after primary and booster YFV17D yellow fever vaccination. Two healthy male donors, one aged 18 to 30 and one aged 30 to 40 years, made up the cohort. Blood was drawn at multiple timepoints before and after primary and secondary immunization, with bulk PBMC replicates and cell subsets isolated.

Findings and caveats that apply to the study as a whole: Because the study included only a couple of donors, the extent to which the findings can be generalized is limited. Compared with the primary T-cell response, the secondary T-cell response was faster but weaker, reaching its peak on day 5 rather than on day 15. A small fraction of clonotypes showed up in both the CD4 and CD8 compartments, probably as a result of convergent recombination. Computational filtering was required because FACS-sorted repertoires could contain abundant contaminating clonotypes from the bulk population. After the booster, most clones that had expanded after primary vaccination were detected again (around 95% of CD4 and 70% to 90% of CD8), suggesting broad maintenance of memory.

The CDR3, from cysteine to phenylalanine, totals 14 residues. Only the CDR3 part of the read is kept: 42 bases, read in frame from the first base. The germline V gene gives CDR1 as SGHRS and CDR2 as YFSETQ. V is clipped by 0 bases and J by 6 bases, and the sequence between their germline boundaries is 12 bases long. As to this clonotype: Its binding antigen is unknown. One base away there is no much larger clone; base qualities are not given.

Synthesis of TCR cDNA relied on 5'RACE template switching, a step that introduced a universal primer site along with unique molecular identifiers. cDNA synthesis was primed from both the TCR alpha and TCR beta constant segments. Two PCR steps were used to amplify libraries, with sample barcodes and sequencing adapters being added in the second step. Sequencing of libraries was done on Illumina HiSeq 2500 (2x100 bp) or NovaSeq (2x150 bp). On the study's bioinformatics: Demultiplexing of reads and collapsing into UMI consensus sequences were performed with MIGEC, and V(D)J alignment was carried out with MiXCR. Vaccine-responding clonotypes were defined with edgeR using replicate PBMC samples, requiring FDR below 0.01 and a log2 fold change above 5 up to day 15. CD4 or CD8 identity was assigned to each bulk clonotype according to whether the clonotype was present at higher abundance in the sequenced CD4 repertoire or the sequenced CD8 repertoire. Using fastp at Q25 and MiXCR, TCRdb reprocessed the public reads and kept productive beta chains. For every CDR3 protein sequence, its rows merge into one entry that carries the most common genes and DNA. Clone size and V and J calls follow TCRdb, not the original study. The sample table records around 530,000 distinct CDR3 sequences; around 17% of these occur just once. The ten largest clones represent 17% of the sample.

The treatment or condition label of this sample denotes: live attenuated yellow fever vaccine strain. Two biological replicates of bulk PBMCs were collected at each blood-draw timepoint. PBMCs were isolated from peripheral blood using a standard Ficoll-Paque protocol. TriZol was used to extract RNA from bulk PBMCs, from CD4 and CD8 fractions, and from dextramer-positive and dextramer-negative fractions. This TCR was recovered from a man in his late teens or twenties who received the YFV17D yellow fever vaccine. Source: PBMCs, taken 5 days after the first yellow fever vaccination. The chain joins TRBV5-1 to TRBJ1-1; the D region possibly corresponds to TRBD1 (6 bases align). CDR3 reads: CASSLGDNRAEAFF. The DNA sequence is given as TGCGCCAGCAGCTTGGGGGACAATCGGGCTGAAGCTTTCTTT.